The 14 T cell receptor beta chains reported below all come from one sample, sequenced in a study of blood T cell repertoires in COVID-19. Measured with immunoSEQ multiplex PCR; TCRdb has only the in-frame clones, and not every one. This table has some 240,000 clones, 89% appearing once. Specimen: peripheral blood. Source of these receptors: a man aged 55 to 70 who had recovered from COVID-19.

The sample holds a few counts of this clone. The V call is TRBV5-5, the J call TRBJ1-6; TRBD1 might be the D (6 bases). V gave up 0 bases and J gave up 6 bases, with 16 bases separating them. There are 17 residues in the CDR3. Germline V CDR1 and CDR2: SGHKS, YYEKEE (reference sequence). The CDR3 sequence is CASSLAVQGAVNSPLHF. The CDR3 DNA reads TGTGCCAGCAGCTTGGCGGTACAGGGCGCGGTTAATTCACCCCTCCACTTT.

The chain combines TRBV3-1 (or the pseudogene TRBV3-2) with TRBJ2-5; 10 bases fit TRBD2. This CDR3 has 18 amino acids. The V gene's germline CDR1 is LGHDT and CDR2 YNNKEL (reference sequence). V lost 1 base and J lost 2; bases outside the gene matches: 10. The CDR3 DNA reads TGTGCCAGCAGCCAAGGAGCGGGGGCTAGCGGGGGACAAGAGACCCAGTACTTC. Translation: CASSQGAGASGGQETQYF.

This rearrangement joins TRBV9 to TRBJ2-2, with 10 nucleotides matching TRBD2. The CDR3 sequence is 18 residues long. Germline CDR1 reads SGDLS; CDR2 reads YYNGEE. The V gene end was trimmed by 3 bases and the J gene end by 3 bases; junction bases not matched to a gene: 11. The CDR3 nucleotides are TGTGCCAGCAGCGCGGGACTAGCGCGGGGGGCGGACACCGGGGAGCTGTTTTTT. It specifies CASSAGLARGADTGELFF.

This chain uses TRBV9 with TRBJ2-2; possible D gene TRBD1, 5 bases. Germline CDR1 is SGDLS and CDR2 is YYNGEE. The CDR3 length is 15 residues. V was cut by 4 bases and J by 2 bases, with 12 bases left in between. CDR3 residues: CASSPTGQNTGELFF. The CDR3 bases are TGTGCCAGCAGCCCCACCGGACAAAACACCGGGGAGCTGTTTTTT.

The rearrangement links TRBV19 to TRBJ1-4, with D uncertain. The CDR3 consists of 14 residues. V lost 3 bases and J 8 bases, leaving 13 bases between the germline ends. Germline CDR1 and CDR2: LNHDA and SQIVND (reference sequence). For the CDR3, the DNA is TGTGCCAGTAGTATTGACTTAAGAGGAGAAAAACTGTTTTTT. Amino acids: CASSIDLRGEKLFF.

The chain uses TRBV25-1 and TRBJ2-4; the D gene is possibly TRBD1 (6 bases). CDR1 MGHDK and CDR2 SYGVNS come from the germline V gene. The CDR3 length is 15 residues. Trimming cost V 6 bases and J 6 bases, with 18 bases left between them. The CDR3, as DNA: TGTGCCAGCAGACAGGGTCAAATCTCCGGAAACATTCAGTACTTC. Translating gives CASRQGQISGNIQYF.

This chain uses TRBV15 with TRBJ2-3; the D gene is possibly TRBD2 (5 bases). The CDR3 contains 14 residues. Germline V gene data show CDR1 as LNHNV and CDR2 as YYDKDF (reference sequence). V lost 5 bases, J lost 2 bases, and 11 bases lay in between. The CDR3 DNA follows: TGTGCCACCAGCGTAGGACTGGTCACAGATACGCAGTATTTT. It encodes CATSVGLVTDTQYF.

CDR3 region: CASSPGTSGALTDTQYF. CDR3 DNA: TGCGCCAGCAGCCCGGGGACTAGCGGGGCGTTGACAGATACGCAGTATTTT. The rearrangement uses TRBV5-1 and TRBJ2-3, with TRBD2 identical over 13 bases. V trimming: 4 bases; J trimming: 3 bases; junction bases outside the gene matches: 8. The CDR3 runs 17 residues. Germline assignment: CDR1 SGHRS and CDR2 YFSETQ.

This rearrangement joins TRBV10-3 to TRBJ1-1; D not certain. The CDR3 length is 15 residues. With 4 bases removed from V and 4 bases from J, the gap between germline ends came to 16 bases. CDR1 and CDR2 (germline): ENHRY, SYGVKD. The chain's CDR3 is CAISARTGSGTEAFF. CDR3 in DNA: TGTGCCATCAGTGCCAGAACCGGATCGGGCACTGAAGCTTTCTTT.

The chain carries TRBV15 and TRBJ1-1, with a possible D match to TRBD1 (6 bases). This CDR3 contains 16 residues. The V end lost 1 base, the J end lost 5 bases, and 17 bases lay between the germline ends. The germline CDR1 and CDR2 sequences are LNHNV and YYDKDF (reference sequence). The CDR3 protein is CATSRGRQEDGTEAFF. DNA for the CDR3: TGTGCCACCAGCAGAGGTCGACAGGAAGATGGGACTGAAGCTTTCTTT.

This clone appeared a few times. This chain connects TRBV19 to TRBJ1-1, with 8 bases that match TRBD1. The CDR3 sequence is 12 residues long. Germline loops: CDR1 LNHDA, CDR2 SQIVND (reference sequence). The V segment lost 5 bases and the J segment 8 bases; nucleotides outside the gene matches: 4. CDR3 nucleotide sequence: TGTGCCAGTAGTCACAGGGGGATGGAAGCTTTCTTT. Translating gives CASSHRGMEAFF. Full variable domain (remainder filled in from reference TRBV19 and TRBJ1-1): DGGITQSPKYLFRKEGQNVTLSCEQNLNHDAMYWYRQDPGQGLRLIYYSQIVNDFQKGDIAEGYSVSREKKESFPLTVTSAQKNPTAFYLCASSHRGMEAFFGQGTRLTVV.

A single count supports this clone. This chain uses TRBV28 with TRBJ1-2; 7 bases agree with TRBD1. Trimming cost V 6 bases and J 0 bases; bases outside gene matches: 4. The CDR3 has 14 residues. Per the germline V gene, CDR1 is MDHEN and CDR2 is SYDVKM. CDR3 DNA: TGTGCCAGCAGGCTACAGGGGCCTAACTATGGCTACACCTTC. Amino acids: CASRLQGPNYGYTF.

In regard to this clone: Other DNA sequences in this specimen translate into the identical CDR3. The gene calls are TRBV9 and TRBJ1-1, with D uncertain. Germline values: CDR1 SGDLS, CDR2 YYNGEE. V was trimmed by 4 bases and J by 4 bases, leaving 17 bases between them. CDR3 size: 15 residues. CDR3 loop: CASSPKPGWSTEAFF. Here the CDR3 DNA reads TGTGCCAGCAGCCCAAAACCTGGGTGGAGCACTGAAGCTTTCTTT.

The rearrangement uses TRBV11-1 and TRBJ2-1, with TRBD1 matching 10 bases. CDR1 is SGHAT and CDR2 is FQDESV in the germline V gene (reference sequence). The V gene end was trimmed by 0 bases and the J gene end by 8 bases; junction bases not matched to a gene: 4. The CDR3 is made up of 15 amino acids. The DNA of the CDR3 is TGTGCCAGCAGCTTAGCTGGGACAGGGGTCGATGAGCAGTTCTTC. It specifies CASSLAGTGVDEQFF.